The rows below give T cell receptor beta chains drawn from one sample of a study of control samples from healthy donors and cancer patients. The data were produced by immunoSEQ multiplex PCR, yet TCRdb's version contains in-frame clones alone and is incomplete. The repertoire holds roughly 120,000 clones, with over 75% as singletons. The source material was PBMCs. These receptors all come from a woman aged 45-60 years with colorectal cancer. Both conserved end residues are trimmed from each CDR3. Fields, in order: D gene, J gene, V gene, CDR3 protein. D genes are given only for firm matches.

NA TRBJ1-5 TRBV10-3 AISESKVGVGSNQPQH
NA TRBJ2-5 TRBV6-5 ASNAGRGREETQY
NA TRBJ2-5 TRBV20-1 SPQNQETQY
NA TRBJ1-1 TRBV2 ASKEVNTEAF
NA TRBJ1-5 TRBV6-5 ASSWDGNQPQH
NA TRBJ1-5 TRBV6-1 ASSEAGDMYQPQH
NA TRBJ1-5 TRBV28 ASSFWGINQPQH
NA TRBJ1-1 TRBV6-5 ASARGGAETEAF
NA TRBJ1-6 TRBV5-1 ASSLTGLSSLH
NA TRBJ2-2 TRBV27 ASRGESGELF
NA TRBJ2-7 TRBV5-4 ASSLLGEQY
NA TRBJ1-1 TRBV5-1 ASSLEGRSNTEAF
TRBD1 TRBJ1-2 TRBV28 ASSFTGTGYGYT
NA TRBJ1-3 TRBV9 ASSVRVGTGNTIY
NA TRBJ2-7 TRBV3-1/TRBV3-2 ASSQEGPGGREQY
NA TRBJ2-7 TRBV7-9 ASSLPYGSSYEQY
TRBD2 TRBJ2-3 TRBV9 ASSGIYSGGTTDTQY
NA TRBJ1-2 TRBV9 ASSLNPNYGYT
NA TRBJ1-5 TRBV5-1 ASSLQGRGQPQH
NA TRBJ1-2 TRBV5-1 ASSLGQTGGYT
NA TRBJ1-5 TRBV18 ASSPQGHSNQPQH
NA TRBJ1-2 TRBV5-6 ASSLDQTPYT
NA TRBJ2-1 TRBV7-9 ASSLEGGLYTEFDEQF
NA TRBJ1-4 TRBV11-2 ASSFTDATNEKLF
TRBD1 TRBJ1-1 TRBV5-1 ASSLEPAGGGTEAF
NA TRBJ1-2 TRBV5-1 ASSLGVGSNYGYT
TRBD1 TRBJ2-7 TRBV7-2 ASSLMTGGGSYEQY
NA TRBJ2-6 TRBV19 ASSIGRRSGANVLT
TRBD1 TRBJ1-1 TRBV5-1 ASSGGWTGLGNTEAF
NA TRBJ2-6 TRBV3-1/TRBV3-2 ASSQDRGRWGPGANVLT
TRBD2 TRBJ2-1 TRBV7-9 ASSPSGRAYNEQF
TRBD1 TRBJ2-7 TRBV10-3 AISGTDRGFYEQY
NA TRBJ2-2 TRBV27 ASSLSPIGELF
NA TRBJ1-1 TRBV30 AWSLPGGLFRLGTEAF
NA TRBJ2-7 TRBV25-1 ASSPPFRGAYEQY
TRBD1 TRBJ1-1 TRBV7-6 ASSLGTGTGNTEAF
NA TRBJ1-1 TRBV5-5 ASSFAQDTEAF
NA TRBJ2-2 TRBV19 ASRYTGELF
TRBD2 TRBJ2-3 TRBV29-1 SVWGLAERDTQY
NA TRBJ2-7 TRBV6-1 ASSEEGWLISPYEQY